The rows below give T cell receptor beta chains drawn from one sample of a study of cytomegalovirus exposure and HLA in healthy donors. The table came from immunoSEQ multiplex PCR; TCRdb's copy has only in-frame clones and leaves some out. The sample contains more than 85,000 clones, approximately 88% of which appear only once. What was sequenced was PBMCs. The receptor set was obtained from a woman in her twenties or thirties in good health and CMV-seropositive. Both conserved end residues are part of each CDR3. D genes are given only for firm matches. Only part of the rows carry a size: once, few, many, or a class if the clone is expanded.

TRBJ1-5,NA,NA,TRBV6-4,TGTGCCAGCGCGAAGGAGAGCAATCAGCCCCAGCATTTT,CASAKESNQPQHF
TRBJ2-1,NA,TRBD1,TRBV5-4,TGTGCCAGCAGCAGGCCCCAGGGGGATGAGCAGTTCTTC,CASSRPQGDEQFF
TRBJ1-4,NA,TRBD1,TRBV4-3,TGCGCCAGCAGCCAGCAACAGGGGGATAATGAAAAACTGTTTTTT,CASSQQQGDNEKLFF
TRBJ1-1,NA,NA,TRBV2,TGTGCCAGCAGTTCGTTATACAGGGCGAACACTGAAGCTTTCTTT,CASSSLYRANTEAFF
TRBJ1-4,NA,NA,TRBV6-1,TGTGCCAGCAGTCCCCCAGAATCGAATGAAAAACTGTTTTTT,CASSPPESNEKLFF
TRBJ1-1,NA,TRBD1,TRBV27,TGTGCCAGCAGTTTGAGACAGGGGAGGGTCACTGAAGCTTTCTTT,CASSLRQGRVTEAFF
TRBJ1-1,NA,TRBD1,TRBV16,TGTGCCAGCAGCCAGCGATCAGGGGGCGATACTGAAGCTTTCTTT,CASSQRSGGDTEAFF
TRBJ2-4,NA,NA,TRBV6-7,TGTGCCAGCAGCCGGGGGGCAGGGCCCAAAAACATTCAGTACTTC,CASSRGAGPKNIQYF
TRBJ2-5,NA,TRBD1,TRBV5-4,TGTGCCAGCAGCCTCCGGGACAGGGAAGAGACCCAGTACTTC,CASSLRDREETQYF
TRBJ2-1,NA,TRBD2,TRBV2,TGTGCCAGCAGTTATAATCTAGCGGGAGGCTCTGAGCAGTTCTTC,CASSYNLAGGSEQFF
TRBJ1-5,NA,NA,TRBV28,TGTGCCAGCAGTTTCCGGGGGTTTTACCAGCCCCAGCATTTT,CASSFRGFYQPQHF
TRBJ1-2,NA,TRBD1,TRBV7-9,TGTGCCAGCAGCCCCGGGACAGATTATGGCTACACCTTC,CASSPGTDYGYTF
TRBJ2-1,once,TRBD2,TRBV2,TGTGCCAGCAGTGGGAGCGGGAAGTTAGGGAATGAGCAGTTCTTC,CASSGSGKLGNEQFF
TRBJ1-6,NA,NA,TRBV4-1,TGCGCCAGCAGCCAAGATAAGGACAGCTCGAATTCACCCCTCCACTTT,CASSQDKDSSNSPLHF
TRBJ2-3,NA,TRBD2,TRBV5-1,TGCGCCAGCAGCCCCCTCGCGGGAGAAGATACGCAGTATTTT,CASSPLAGEDTQYF
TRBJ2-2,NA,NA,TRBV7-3,TGTGCCAGCAGCTTCGGACTCCCGAACACCGGGGAGCTGTTTTTT,CASSFGLPNTGELFF
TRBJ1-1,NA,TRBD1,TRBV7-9,TGTGCCAGCAGCTTAGCAGGGACAGGGTGGTTCAACACTGAAGCTTTCTTT,CASSLAGTGWFNTEAFF
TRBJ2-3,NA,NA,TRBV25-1,TGTGCCAGCAGTGGTGTTCCTAGCGTCGGTATGGATACGCAGTATTTT,CASSGVPSVGMDTQYF
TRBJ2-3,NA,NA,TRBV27,TGTGCCAGCAGTCCCCTCGGTCGCACAGATACGCAGTATTTT,CASSPLGRTDTQYF
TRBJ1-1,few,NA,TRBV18,TGTGCCAGCTCACTAAAACAGGAGAACACTGAAGCTTTCTTT,CASSLKQENTEAFF
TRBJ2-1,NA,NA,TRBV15,TGTGCCACCAGCAGAGACCGGAGCGGGTTCGACAATGAGCAGTTCTTC,CATSRDRSGFDNEQFF
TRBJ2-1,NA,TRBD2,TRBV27,TGTGCCAGCAGTTTTTGGTCCAGCGGGGGATTTTACAATGAGCAGTTCTTC,CASSFWSSGGFYNEQFF
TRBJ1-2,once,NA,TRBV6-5,TGTGCCAGCAAGAGTAGGGGACACATTAACTATGGCTACACCTTC,CASKSRGHINYGYTF
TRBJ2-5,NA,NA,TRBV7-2,TGTGCCAGCAGCAAACAGGGACAAGAGACCCAGTACTTC,CASSKQGQETQYF
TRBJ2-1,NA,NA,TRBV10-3,TGTGCCATCAAGGAGGGGCACTTCAGTGAGCAGTTCTTC,CAIKEGHFSEQFF
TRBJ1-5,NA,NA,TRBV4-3,TGCGCCAGCAGCTACCTCCGGGGTCAGCCCCAGCATTTT,CASSYLRGQPQHF
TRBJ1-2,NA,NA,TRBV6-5,TGTGCCAGCAGTTATCGCGGAAATGGCTACACCTTC,CASSYRGNGYTF
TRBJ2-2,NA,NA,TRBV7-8,TGTGCCAGCAGCTCGCTCGGGACACACAACACCGGGGAGCTGTTTTTT,CASSSLGTHNTGELFF
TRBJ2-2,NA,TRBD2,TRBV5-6,TGTGCCAGCACCCGGGGACTAGAAGGTACCGGGGAGCTGTTTTTT,CASTRGLEGTGELFF
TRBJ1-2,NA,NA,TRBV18,TGTGCCAGCTCACAAGCTCAGGGGAGCTATGGCTACACCTTC,CASSQAQGSYGYTF
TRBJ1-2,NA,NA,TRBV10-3,TGTGCCTCAAGGAGAGGCCCGCACTATGGCTACACCTTC,CASRRGPHYGYTF
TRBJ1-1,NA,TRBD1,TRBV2,TGTGCCAGCAGAACCGGGACAGCCAACACTGAAGCTTTCTTT,CASRTGTANTEAFF
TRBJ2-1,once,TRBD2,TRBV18,TGTGCCAGCTCACCTAGCGGGCCGGGGGACAATGAGCAGTTCTTC,CASSPSGPGDNEQFF
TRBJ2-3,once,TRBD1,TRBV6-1,TGTGCCAGCAGCCAACAGGGGGCAGGCACAGATACGCAGTATTTT,CASSQQGAGTDTQYF
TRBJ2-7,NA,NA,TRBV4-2,TGTGCCAGCAGCCGTGGGACAGAGCAGTACTTC,CASSRGTEQYF
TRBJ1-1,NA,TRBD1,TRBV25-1,TGTGCCAGCAGTGCGTACAGGGGAAGGTTCACTGAAGCTTTCTTT,CASSAYRGRFTEAFF
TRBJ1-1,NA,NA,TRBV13,TGTGCCAGCAGCCCCGGTCGGACTGAAGCTTTCTTT,CASSPGRTEAFF
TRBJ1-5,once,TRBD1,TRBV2,TGTGCCAGCAGCCCGGACAGGGTCGGAAATCAGCCCCAGCATTTT,CASSPDRVGNQPQHF
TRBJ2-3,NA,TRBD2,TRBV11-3,TGTGCCAGCGGAGTTAGCGGGAGGAACACAGATACGCAGTATTTT,CASGVSGRNTDTQYF
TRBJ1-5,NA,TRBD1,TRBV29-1,TGCAGCGTCCAGACAGGGGTCACTCTTAGGGCCAATCAGCCCCAGCATTTT,CSVQTGVTLRANQPQHF
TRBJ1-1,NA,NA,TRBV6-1,TGTGCCAGCAGTGAAAAAGGGGACACTGAAGCTTTCTTT,CASSEKGDTEAFF
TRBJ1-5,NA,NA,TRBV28,TGTGCCAGCAGTTTTTCAGGGGCGCCCAATCAGCCCCAGCATTTT,CASSFSGAPNQPQHF
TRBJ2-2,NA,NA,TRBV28,TGTGCCAGCAGCCCCTTGGTGAGCACCGGGGAGCTGTTTTTT,CASSPLVSTGELFF
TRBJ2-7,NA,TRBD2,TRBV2,TGTGCCAGCAGTGAAGATTATCAGCGGGAGGGCCGGTTC,CASSEDYQREGRF
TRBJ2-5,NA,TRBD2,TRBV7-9,TGTGCCAGCAGCCGAGTGGCGGGAGGTGAGACCCAGTACTTC,CASSRVAGGETQYF
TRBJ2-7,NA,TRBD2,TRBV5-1,TGCGCCAGCAGCTTAGAGGGGAGGGTCTACGAGCAGTACTTC,CASSLEGRVYEQYF
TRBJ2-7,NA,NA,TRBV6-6,TGTGCCAGCAGTCCGGCCTACGAGCAGTACTTC,CASSPAYEQYF
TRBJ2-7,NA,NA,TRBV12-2,TGTGCAAGTCGCCCTGGGACAGGACGAATCCTCTACGAGCAGTACTTC,CASRPGTGRILYEQYF
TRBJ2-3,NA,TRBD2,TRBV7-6,TGTGCCAGCAGCCCTAGCGGGGCTAGCACAGATACGCAGTATTTT,CASSPSGASTDTQYF
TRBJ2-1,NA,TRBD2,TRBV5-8,TGTGCCAGCAGCTTGGGACTAGCGGGGGCGGGGGAGCAGTTCTTC,CASSLGLAGAGEQFF
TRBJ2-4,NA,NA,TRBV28,TGTGCCAGCAGCCAACCGGGACTAGCCAAAAACATTCAGTACTTC,CASSQPGLAKNIQYF
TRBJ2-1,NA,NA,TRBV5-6,TGTGCCAGCAGCTGGGCTGGTTCCTCCTACAATGAGCAGTTCTTC,CASSWAGSSYNEQFF
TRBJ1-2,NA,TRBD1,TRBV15,TGTGCCACCAGCAGAGATTACCAGGGGGCGGATGGCTACACCTTC,CATSRDYQGADGYTF